What follows are 15 T cell receptor beta chains derived from one specimen sequenced in a study of long-term antiretroviral therapy in people with HIV. They ran version v3.0 of the immunoSEQ assay at survey level. Sequenced by immunoSEQ multiplex PCR; TCRdb stores in-frame clones only, minus some. The sample holds tens of thousands of clones, about 80% seen once. The sample in question was unsorted PBMCs, obtained 1.1 years before starting antiretroviral therapy. The origin of the receptors is a woman in her forties with HIV.

This chain uses TRBV5-6 with TRBJ2-7; TRBD1 matches 10 bases. This CDR3 contains 14 residues. The V gene's germline CDR1 is SGHDT and CDR2 YYEEEE. The J segment lost 4 bases and the V segment lost 4 bases, leaving 5 bases of the junction unmatched. The chain's CDR3 is CASSPGTGVYEQYF. In DNA form, the CDR3 reads TGTGCCAGCAGCCCTGGGACAGGGGTTTACGAGCAGTACTTC.

The chain combines TRBV18 with TRBJ2-7; D possibly corresponds to TRBD2 (6 bases). The CDR3 contains 15 residues. The germline gives CDR1 KGHSH, CDR2 LQKENI. Trimming removed 3 bases at V and 1 base at J, with 13 bases between. CDR3 loop: CASSPDGTLSYEQYF. The CDR3 DNA follows: TGTGCCAGCTCACCGGACGGGACTCTTTCCTACGAGCAGTACTTC.

This chain connects TRBV9 to TRBJ1-1; 9 positions match TRBD1. Germline V lookup: CDR1 SGDLS, CDR2 YYNGEE. This CDR3 has 14 amino acids. V was pared by 0 bases and J by 11 bases, with 8 bases of the junction left unmatched. This chain's CDR3 is CASSVEGQGIVAFF. The DNA of the CDR3 is TGTGCCAGCAGCGTAGAGGGACAGGGTATTGTTGCTTTCTTT.

The chain carries TRBV11-2 and TRBJ1-3, with no clear D. Germline V gene lookup returns CDR1 SGHAT and CDR2 FQNNGV. Between the trimmed V and J ends, which lost 8 bases and 4 bases, there was a span of 15 bases. CDR3 length equals 14 residues. DNA for the CDR3: TGTGCCAGCCATAGGGCGGCGGGAGGAAACACCATATATTTT. Encoded protein: CASHRAAGGNTIYF.

The chain has TRBV7-9 and TRBJ1-1, with D perhaps TRBD1 (6 bases). V lost 5 bases and J lost 1, with 14 bases in between. Germline V gene sequence: CDR1 SEHNR, CDR2 FQNEAQ (reference sequence). The CDR3 runs to 15 residues. The CDR3, as DNA: TGTGCCAGCAGCCCTATCTGGACAGCGAACACTGAAGCTTTCTTT. It translates to CASSPIWTANTEAFF. The whole variable domain, remainder taken from reference TRBV7-9 and TRBJ1-1, is DTGVSQNPRHKITKRGQNVTFRCDPISEHNRLYWYRQTLGQGPEFLTYFQNEAQLEKSRLLSDRFSAERPKGSFSTLEIQRTEQGDSAMYLCASSPIWTANTEAFFGQGTRLTVV.

The CDR3 loop reads CASTLQETQYF. The CDR3 DNA reads as TGTGCCAGCACCTTACAAGAGACCCAGTACTTC. V gene TRBV5-4 combines with J gene TRBJ2-5; unclear D gene. This CDR3 has 11 amino acids. Germline lookup yields CDR1 SGHNT and CDR2 YYREEE (reference sequence). V shed 6 bases and J shed 2 bases, with 5 bases lying between them.

The chain combines TRBV15 with TRBJ2-2; 9 positions agree with TRBD2. Germline values: CDR1 LNHNV, CDR2 YYDKDF (reference sequence). The CDR3 length is 18 residues. The V gene end was trimmed by 0 bases and the J gene end by 0 bases; junction bases not matched to a gene: 5. CDR3: CATSRDIGLATNTGELFF. In nucleotides, the CDR3 is TGTGCCACCAGCAGAGATATCGGACTAGCGACGAACACCGGGGAGCTGTTTTTT. The whole variable domain, filled in from reference TRBV15 and TRBJ2-2, reads DAMVIQNPRYQVTQFGKPVTLSCSQTLNHNVMYWYQQKSSQAPKLLFHYYDKDFNNEADTPDNFQSRRPNTSFCFLDIRSPGLGDTAMYLCATSRDIGLATNTGELFFGEGSRLTVL.

The chain recombines TRBV5-1 with TRBJ2-1; D unclear. CDR1 is SGHRS, CDR2 YFSETQ, per germline. V lost 0 bases to trimming and J lost 6 bases, with 7 bases between them. There are 13 residues in the CDR3. This chain's CDR3 is CASSLDPSNEQFF. CDR3 in DNA: TGCGCCAGCAGCTTGGACCCTTCCAATGAGCAGTTCTTC.

The chain recombines TRBV6-1 with TRBJ2-5, with a weak D call TRBD2 (6 bases). The CDR3 runs to 14 residues. The germline V gene encodes CDR1 MNHNS and CDR2 SASEGT. V was clipped by 5 bases and J by 5 bases, with 15 bases between them. The CDR3 nucleotides read TGTGCCAGCAGTCCCGCGGGTGCGGGGGAGACCCAGTACTTC. This sequence encodes CASSPAGAGETQYF.

This chain uses TRBV5-6 with TRBJ1-1; D gene ambiguous. Trimming cost V 0 bases and J 4 bases, with 10 bases left between them. The CDR3 covers 14 residues. CDR1 and CDR2 from the germline V gene are SGHDT and YYEEEE. This CDR3 reads CASSLAPVGTEAFF. In DNA form, the CDR3 reads TGTGCCAGCAGCTTGGCCCCCGTCGGCACTGAAGCTTTCTTT.

J is TRBJ1-1 and V is TRBV7-8; no clear D. The CDR3 loop spans 14 amino acids. Germline V gene data show CDR1 as SGHVS and CDR2 as FQNEAQ. The V end lost 5 bases, the J end lost 2 bases, and 12 bases lay between the germline ends. CDR3 amino acids: CASSASPRNTEAFF. In nucleotides, the CDR3 is TGTGCCAGCAGCGCAAGCCCGAGAAACACTGAAGCTTTCTTT.

Details on this clone: The sample carries other DNA sequences with the same CDR3. The chain employs TRBV11-3 and TRBJ2-3, with D unresolved. V lost 2 bases, J lost 0 bases, and 6 bases lay in between. Germline CDR1 SGHNT, CDR2 YENEEA. The CDR3 is 14 amino acids. The DNA for the CDR3 is TGTGCCAGCAGCTTAACAGCCAGCACAGATACGCAGTATTTT. This codes for CASSLTASTDTQYF.

The rearrangement links TRBV10-1 to TRBJ1-1, with D possibly matching TRBD1 (6 bases). Per the germline V gene, CDR1 is WNHNN and CDR2 is SYGVQD (reference sequence). The CDR3 extends over 13 amino acids. Trimming shortened V by 2 bases and J by 4 bases, and 8 bases separated the two germline ends. The CDR3 nucleotides are TGCGCCAGCAGTGAGGCCAGGGGCACTGAAGCTTTCTTT. Amino acid sequence: CASSEARGTEAFF.

The J gene is TRBJ1-4, the V gene TRBV29-1, with 7 bases that match TRBD1. CDR1 SQVTM and CDR2 ANQGSEA come from the germline V gene. J gave up 10 bases and V 6 bases, and 11 bases lay outside the gene matches. There are 13 residues in the CDR3. This CDR3 is CSVVGGAGGKLFF. For the CDR3, the DNA is TGCAGCGTCGTAGGGGGCGCAGGTGGAAAACTGTTTTTT.

The V gene is TRBV2, the J gene TRBJ2-1; tentatively, D is TRBD1 (6 bases). The CDR3 runs 13 residues. With 5 bases removed from V and 8 bases from J, the gap between germline ends came to 13 bases. Germline V CDR1 and CDR2: SNHLY, FYNNEI. The CDR3 sequence: CASSRQVGYEQFF. The CDR3 nucleotides read TGTGCCAGCAGTAGACAGGTGGGGTATGAGCAGTTCTTC.